What follows are 4 T cell receptor beta chains derived from one specimen sequenced in a study of blood T cell repertoires in COVID-19 (dated by TCRdb to the early 2020s). Library creation used the immunoSEQ multiplex PCR assay. TCRdb mirrors the immuneACCESS table, restricted to in-frame sequences. Some clones are absent from its copies; in checked studies, under half trace to an unresolved V gene, and the reason for the others is unknown. A total of 55,000 to 80,000 clones appear in this sample, over 75% of them only once. Around 29% of the sample belongs to the ten largest clones. The sequencing input was peripheral blood. The receptors stem from a man in his forties or fifties with acute or convalescent COVID-19.

The chain carries TRBV7-8 and TRBJ2-2, with 7 bases identical to TRBD2. Looked up from germline, CDR1 is SGHVS and CDR2 is FQNEAQ. V was clipped by 10 bases and J by 3 bases; unmatched bases: 5. The CDR3 runs to 13 residues. CDR3 DNA: TGTGCCATTATTCGGGGGGACACCGGGGAGCTGTTTTTT. It codes for CAIIRGDTGELFF. The full variable domain, with the rest looked up from reference TRBV7-8 and TRBJ2-2, is GAGVSQSPRYKVAKRGQDVALRCDPISGHVSLFWYQQALGQGPEFLTYFQNEAQLDKSGLPSDRFFAERPEGSVSTLKIQRTQQEDSAVYLCAIIRGDTGELFFGEGSRLTVL.

The chain joins TRBV27 to TRBJ2-7; a weak D match, TRBD1 (6 bases). The germline CDR1 and CDR2 sequences are MNHEY and SMNVEV (reference sequence). CDR3 size: 14 residues. V shed 0 bases and J shed 4 bases, with 10 bases lying between them. CDR3 bases: TGTGCCAGCAGTTTATCCCTCAGGGGATACGAGCAGTACTTC. It specifies CASSLSLRGYEQYF.

This chain links TRBV5-1 with TRBJ1-1; D is unresolved. Germline V gene lookup returns CDR1 SGHRS and CDR2 YFSETQ. The V end lost 5 bases, the J end lost 7 bases, and 9 bases lay between the germline ends. This CDR3 has 11 residues. The CDR3 spells CASSTTGEAFF. CDR3 coding DNA: TGCGCCAGCAGTACGACGGGTGAAGCTTTCTTT.

The rearrangement uses TRBV10-3 and TRBJ1-4; 7 bases align to TRBD1. CDR3 length: 13 residues. V shed 6 bases and J 5 bases; nucleotides not matched to a gene: 3. Germline CDR1 is ENHRY and CDR2 is SYGVKD. CDR3 in amino acids: CAIREQGNEKLFF. CDR3 nucleotides: TGTGCCATCAGAGAACAGGGGAATGAAAAACTGTTTTTT.